This paragraph reports one TCR beta chain. Original methodology: Amplification of reference gene primers was used by the study to estimate nucleated cell counts. The method was immunoSEQ multiplex PCR; TCRdb's version includes in-frame clones alone and lacks a portion of them. D and trimming come from the DNA, and the V and J calls and clone size come from that table. The sample holds around 50,000 clones; 77% are singletons and the top ten take about 18%. This record comes from a study of blood T cell repertoires in COVID-19. About the research overall: The United States, Italy and Spain provided the acute and convalescent COVID-19 samples.

Trimming cost V 3 bases and J 3 bases; bases outside gene matches: 8. The CDR3 loop spans 17 amino acids. In germline, CDR1 is MNHEY, CDR2 SVGEGT. The V and J genes are TRBV6-2 or TRBV6-3 and TRBJ2-3, with 11 positions matching TRBD1. The sequence was obtained from a human donor with active or convalescent COVID-19. The donor label of this sample is uncertain. The sequenced sample was peripheral blood. The chain's CDR3 is CASSYILGTGGTDTQYF. DNA of the CDR3: TGTGCCAGCAGTTATATTCTCGGGACAGGGGGAACAGATACGCAGTATTTT.